This paragraph covers one TCR beta chain sequence. Per the study methods: A classifier for distant metastasis in papillary thyroid cancer was constructed using CDR3 differences observed across clinicopathological groups. TCRdb ran MiXCR on the PCR reads. These V and J calls rely on TCRdb rather than the paper's analysis. Of approximately 32,000 clones listed, roughly 33% are singletons. Patients underwent thyroid surgery, and none had received any treatment before it. The data originate from a study of metastatic and nonmetastatic thyroid tumors. Study-level background: From malignant and benign thyroid patients, repertoires in blood and in tumor or nodule tissue were compared.

The CDR3 consists of 12 residues. V was clipped by 8 bases and J by 8 bases; unmatched bases: 3. This rearrangement joins TRBV12-3 or TRBV12-4 to TRBJ1-6, with 7 bases that match TRBD1. The sequencing input was tumor tissue. The clonotype was recovered from a female donor with papillary thyroid cancer or a benign thyroid nodule (not recorded which). Some clones in this sample may be carry-over from other donors' samples. The CDR3 DNA is TGTGCCAGCCGGGACAGTGATTCACCCCTCCACTTT. Translated, it gives CASRDSDSPLHF.